Each of the 5 T cell receptor beta chains below was sequenced from the same sample in a study of regulatory T cells in long-lasting Graves disease. Time point given: persistent/refractory GD, antithyroid drugs over 5 years with positive TRAb. Extracted RNA from PBMCs served as the source of the TCR library. Relying on iRepertoire HTBI primers and Arm-PCR of CDR3 regions, the team built TCR beta libraries. TCRdb analysed the multiplex PCR reads with MiXCR anew, one entry per CDR3 protein. Here the sample spans more than 650,000 distinct CDR3 sequences, around 30% being singletons. Sequenced material: peripheral blood mononuclear cells (PBMCs), taken when the disease was refractory, from a patient treated with antithyroid drugs. These receptors originate from a female donor with Graves disease.

This chain joins TRBV29-1 and TRBJ2-1; D unclear. V was shortened by 8 bases and J by 0 bases, with 11 bases between the two germline ends. The CDR3 contains 13 residues. The germline CDR1 and CDR2 sequences are SQVTM and ANQGSEA. In DNA, the CDR3 is TGCAGCTGGACCCTGAGCTCCTACAATGAGCAGTTCTTC. Encoded protein: CSWTLSSYNEQFF.

This clonotype was seen repeatedly, ten times or more. V and J are TRBV20-1 and TRBJ2-7; TRBD2 is a possible D gene (6 bases). V gave up 3 bases and J gave up 4 bases, with 10 bases separating them. The CDR3 contains 12 residues. Per the germline V gene, CDR1 is DFQATT and CDR2 is SNEGSKA (reference sequence). CDR3 sequence: CSASGSGYEQYF. In DNA form, the CDR3 reads TGCAGTGCTAGCGGGAGTGGATACGAGCAGTACTTC.

The chain is built from TRBV15 and TRBJ2-3; no clear D. Germline loops: CDR1 LNHNV, CDR2 YYDKDF (reference sequence). The CDR3 is 13 residues long. The V gene lost 0 bases and the J gene lost 2 bases, with 3 bases spanning the gap. CDR3 in amino acids: CATSRDPTDTQYF. In DNA, the CDR3 is TGTGCCACCAGCAGAGATCCCACAGATACGCAGTATTTT.

This clonotype has more than one count but fewer than ten. This chain connects TRBV6-1 to TRBJ1-2; D call uncertain. V was cut by 4 bases and J by 6 bases, with 15 bases left in between. The germline V gene has CDR1 MNHNS and CDR2 SASEGT. This CDR3 has 14 residues. CDR3 DNA: TGTGCCAGCAGTGGTATGGGTGGTGTGGATGGCTACACCTTC. Translation: CASSGMGGVDGYTF.

This chain links TRBV13 with TRBJ1-1, with a tentative D call TRBD1 (6 bases). This CDR3 is 15 amino acids long. The V and J ends lost 4 bases and 2 bases respectively, with 14 bases between them. The germline V gene has CDR1 PRHDT and CDR2 FYEKMQ (reference sequence). The CDR3 coding sequence is TGTGCCAGCAGCTCTCCTGGGACATTCAACACTGAAGCTTTCTTT. Protein product: CASSSPGTFNTEAFF.